Below are 13 T cell receptor beta chains sequenced from a single sample in a study of T-cell memory formation after mild COVID-19. TCRdb fed the 5' RACE reads into MiXCR, producing one record per CDR3 protein. This table has roughly 100,000 distinct CDR3 sequences, more than 12% appearing once. Sequences were obtained from PBMCs or a T cell subset sorted from them (not recorded which). All receptors come from a man aged 18 to 35 who had mild COVID-19 (a few samples of this study predate the infection). Cell type and time point are not known.

J is TRBJ1-1 and V is TRBV6-6; 7 bases map to TRBD1. The junction had 2 bases not matched to a gene; V was cut back by 10 bases and J by 0 bases. Germline CDR1 is MNHNY and CDR2 is SVGAGI (reference sequence). CDR3 length: 12 residues. The CDR3 region has the DNA TGTGCCACAGGGGGGTTGAACACTGAAGCTTTCTTT. Encoded protein: CATGGLNTEAFF.

The chain employs TRBV27 and TRBJ1-5; tentative D call: TRBD1 (6 bases). Germline V gives CDR1 MNHEY, CDR2 SMNVEV (reference sequence). The V and J ends lost 6 bases and 7 bases respectively, with 22 bases between them. The CDR3 length is 16 residues. The CDR3 sequence is CASRRTGKVLGQPQHF. CDR3 DNA sequence: TGTGCCAGCAGACGCACAGGGAAGGTCTTAGGACAGCCCCAGCATTTT.

This clonotype has just a few counts. The chain joins TRBV11-2 to TRBJ2-7; D ambiguous. CDR1 and CDR2 (germline): SGHAT, FQNNGV. The CDR3 sequence is 12 residues long. The germline V and J ends were trimmed by 2 bases and 4 bases, with 6 bases remaining between them. The CDR3 loop reads CASSLREYEQYF. CDR3 DNA sequence: TGTGCCAGCAGCTTACGCGAGTACGAGCAGTACTTC.

The chain has TRBV9 and TRBJ2-1, with a weak D call TRBD1 (6 bases). This CDR3 is 13 amino acids long. V was shortened by 1 base and J by 4 bases, with 6 bases between the two germline ends. CDR1 and CDR2 (germline): SGDLS, YYNGEE. CDR3: CASSVRGYNEQFF. The CDR3 region has the DNA TGTGCCAGCAGCGTAAGGGGGTACAATGAGCAGTTCTTC.

This clonotype was observed at least ten times. The chain combines TRBV29-1 with TRBJ1-1; TRBD1 is a possible D gene (6 bases). V lost 7 bases and J 9 bases, leaving 15 bases between the germline ends. This CDR3 region has 11 residues. Germline CDR1 and CDR2: SQVTM and ANQGSEA. For the CDR3, the DNA is TGCAGCGCCCCTACAGGGTTGAAAGCTTTCTTT. Encoded protein: CSAPTGLKAFF.

This clonotype was counted at least ten times. The chain employs TRBV4-1 and TRBJ2-1; 8 bases line up with TRBD1. From germline, CDR1 is MGHRA and CDR2 YSYEKL. CDR3 length equals 15 residues. Trimming removed 0 bases from V and 7 bases from J; junction bases left unmatched: 5. The CDR3 DNA reads as TGCGCCAGCAGCCAAGATCCGGACAGGGCGAATGAGCAGTTCTTC. It translates to CASSQDPDRANEQFF.

The table lists this clonotype with a few counts. The CDR3 DNA reads TGCGCCAGCAGCCAAGAGGGGGACAGGGAGGGTCAAGAGACCCAGTACTTC. It specifies CASSQEGDREGQETQYF. This chain uses TRBV4-3 with TRBJ2-5; TRBD1 matches at 9 bases. Germline V gene lookup returns CDR1 LGHNA and CDR2 YSLEER. V was clipped by 0 bases and J by 2 bases; unmatched bases: 7. This CDR3 has 17 residues.

This clonotype was detected a few times. The rearrangement links TRBV11-2 to TRBJ1-3; 7 bases match TRBD1. CDR1 and CDR2 from the germline V gene are SGHAT and FQNNGV. The ends lost 0 bases at V and 4 bases at J; junction bases unmatched: 3. The CDR3 is 15 residues long. The CDR3 coding sequence is TGTGCCAGCAGCTTAGATCTGGGACAGGGAAACACCATATATTTT. Its translation: CASSLDLGQGNTIYF. The entire variable domain, with the rest obtained from reference TRBV11-2 and TRBJ1-3, is as follows: EAGVAQSPRYKIIEKRQSVAFWCNPISGHATLYWYQQILGQGPKLLIQFQNNGVVDDSQLPKDRFSAERLKGVDSTLKIQPAKLEDSAVYLCASSLDLGQGNTIYFGEGSWLTVV.

This chain links TRBV9 with TRBJ1-5, with a tentative D call TRBD1 (6 bases). Germline V lookup: CDR1 SGDLS, CDR2 YYNGEE. Deletions cut 3 bases from V and 7 bases from J, with 20 bases between. The CDR3 sequence is 16 residues long. The CDR3 nucleotides read TGTGCCAGCAGCGCTGGGGGGGCGGGGCCGCGACAGCCCCAGCATTTT. This codes for CASSAGGAGPRQPQHF. The full variable domain, in which reference TRBV9 and TRBJ1-5 provide the parts outside the CDR3, is DSGVTQTPKHLITATGQRVTLRCSPRSGDLSVYWYQQSLDQGLQFLIQYYNGEERAKGNILERFSAQQFPDLHSELNLSSLELGDSALYFCASSAGGAGPRQPQHFGDGTRLSIL.

V is TRBV4-1 and J is TRBJ2-7; 10 bases fit TRBD2. V shed 6 bases and J 3 bases; nucleotides not matched to a gene: 8. In germline, CDR1 is MGHRA, CDR2 YSYEKL. The CDR3 totals 15 residues. The CDR3 DNA reads as TGCGCCAGCAGTCGCGGGACTAGCGAATTCTACGAGCAGTACGTC. Translating gives CASSRGTSEFYEQYV.

The V and J genes are TRBV7-9 and TRBJ1-4; D may be TRBD1 (6 bases). CDR3 length: 17 residues. The V end lost 3 bases, the J end lost 5 bases, and 19 bases lay between the germline ends. Germline V gene data show CDR1 as SEHNR and CDR2 as FQNEAQ (reference sequence). For the CDR3, the DNA is TGTGCCAGCAGCTTCAGTTCGTCGGGGGCGTTAAATGAAAAACTGTTTTTT. Protein sequence: CASSFSSSGALNEKLFF.

The rearrangement uses TRBV4-3 and TRBJ2-1; D gene ambiguous. Germline CDR1 and CDR2: LGHNA and YSLEER. The CDR3 runs to 16 residues. V was shortened by 4 bases and J by 4 bases, with 17 bases between the two germline ends. CDR3: CASSRIASTQYNEQFF. CDR3 nucleotides: TGCGCCAGCAGCCGAATTGCTAGTACCCAGTACAATGAGCAGTTCTTC.

The gene calls are TRBV12-3 or TRBV12-4 and TRBJ2-7, with 9 bases identical to TRBD1. This CDR3 is built from 14 residues. Trimming cost V 5 bases and J 3 bases; bases outside gene matches: 5. The CDR3 DNA reads as TGTGCCAGCAGTCTGGGGACAGGGAACTACGAGCAGTACTTC. Amino acids: CASSLGTGNYEQYF.